One T cell receptor (beta chain) is described in this entry. CDR1 is KGHSH and CDR2 is LQKENI in the germline V gene. The CDR3 contains 16 residues. Germline trimming cut 4 bases from V and 0 bases from J; bases unmatched to any gene: 8. These data are taken from a study of shared clonotypes between healthy human individuals. Generated by immunoSEQ multiplex PCR, the TCRdb table keeps only in-frame clones and is missing some. The data show roughly 700,000 clones, around two thirds seen once. The J gene is TRBJ2-7, the V gene TRBV18; 8 bases are a match to TRBD1. Sequenced input: memory CD4+ T cells sorted from blood. The subset: CD45RA-negative fraction. The clonotype originates from a woman aged 30 to 39 in good health. The DNA for the CDR3 is TGTGCCAGCTCACATTTCCGGGACAGGTTCTCCTACGAGCAGTACTTC. Translated, it gives CASSHFRDRFSYEQYF.